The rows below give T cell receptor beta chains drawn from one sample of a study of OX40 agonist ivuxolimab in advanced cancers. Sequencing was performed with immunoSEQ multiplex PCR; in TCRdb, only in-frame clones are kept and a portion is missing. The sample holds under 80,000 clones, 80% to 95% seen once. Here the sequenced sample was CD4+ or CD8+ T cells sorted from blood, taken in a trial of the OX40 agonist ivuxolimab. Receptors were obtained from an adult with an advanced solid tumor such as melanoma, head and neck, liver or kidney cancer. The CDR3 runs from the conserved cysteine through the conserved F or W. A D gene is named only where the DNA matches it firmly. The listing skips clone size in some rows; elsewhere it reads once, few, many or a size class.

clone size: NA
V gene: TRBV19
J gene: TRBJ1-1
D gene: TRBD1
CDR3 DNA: TGTGCCAGTAGTATAGACCTGGGACAGGGAAGGAACACTGAAGCTTTCTTT
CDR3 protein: CASSIDLGQGRNTEAFF

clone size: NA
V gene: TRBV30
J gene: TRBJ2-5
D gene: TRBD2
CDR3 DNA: TGTGCCTGGAGCCGGACTAGCGGAGGGACGGGAGAGACCCAGTACTTC
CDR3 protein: CAWSRTSGGTGETQYF

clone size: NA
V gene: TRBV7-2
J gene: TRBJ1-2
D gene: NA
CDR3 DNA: TGTGCCAGCAGCCCTTACCCGAATAACTATGGCTACACCTTC
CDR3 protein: CASSPYPNNYGYTF

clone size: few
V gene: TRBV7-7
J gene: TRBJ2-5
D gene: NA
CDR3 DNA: TGTGCCAGCAGCTTAATGGTCCGAGAGACCCAGTACTTC
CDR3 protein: CASSLMVRETQYF

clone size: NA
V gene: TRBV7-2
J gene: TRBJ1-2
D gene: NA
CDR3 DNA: TGTGCCAGCAGCTTAGCTCCCGGGGGCTACACCTTC
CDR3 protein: CASSLAPGGYTF

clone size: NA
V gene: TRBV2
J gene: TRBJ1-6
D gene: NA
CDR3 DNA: TGTGCCAGCAGTGCAAGAGGGCAGGGTAATTCACCCCTCCACTTT
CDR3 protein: CASSARGQGNSPLHF

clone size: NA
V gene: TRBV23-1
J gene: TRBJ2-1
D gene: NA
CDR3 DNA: TGCGCCAGCAGTCAGGGTCCACCTCAAGATGAGCAGTTCTTC
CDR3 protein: CASSQGPPQDEQFF

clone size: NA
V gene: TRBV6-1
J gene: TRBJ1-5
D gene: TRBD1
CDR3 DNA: TGTGCCAGCAGGGGGGACAGGGGTCTTGGGCCCCAGCATTTT
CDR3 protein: CASRGDRGLGPQHF

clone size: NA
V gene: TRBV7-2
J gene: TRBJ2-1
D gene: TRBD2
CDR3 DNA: TGTGCCAGCAGCTTCGTCGGGGGGGCCTTAGGGAATGAGCAGTTCTTC
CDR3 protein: CASSFVGGALGNEQFF

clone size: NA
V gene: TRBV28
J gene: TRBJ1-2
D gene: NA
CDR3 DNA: TGTGCCAGCAGTTTATTCCGGGATGTTAACTATGGCTACACCTTC
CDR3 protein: CASSLFRDVNYGYTF

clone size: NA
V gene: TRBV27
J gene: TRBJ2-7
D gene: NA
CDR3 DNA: TGTGCCAGCAGTTTAAGACAGCCGTTCTACGAGCAGTACTTC
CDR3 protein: CASSLRQPFYEQYF

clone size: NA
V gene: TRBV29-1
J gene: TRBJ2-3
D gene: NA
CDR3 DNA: TGCAGCGTTGGGGGGGGGCAAGGCACAGATACGCAGTATTTT
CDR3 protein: CSVGGGQGTDTQYF

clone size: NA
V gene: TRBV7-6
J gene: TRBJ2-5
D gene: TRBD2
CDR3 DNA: TGTGCCAGCAGTCGTAGCGGGGGTTGGGAGACCCAGTACTTC
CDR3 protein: CASSRSGGWETQYF

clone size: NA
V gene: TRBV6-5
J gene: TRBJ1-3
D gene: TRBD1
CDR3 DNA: TGTGCCACCGCTATAACCAGGGGGACTGGAAACACCATATATTTT
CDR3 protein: CATAITRGTGNTIYF

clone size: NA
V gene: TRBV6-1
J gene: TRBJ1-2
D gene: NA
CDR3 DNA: TGTGCCAGCAGTGAGGTAGACTATGGCTACACCTTC
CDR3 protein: CASSEVDYGYTF

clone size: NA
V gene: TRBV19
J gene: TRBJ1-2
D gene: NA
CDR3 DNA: TGTGCCAGTAGTATGGGGGGCGGTCCCGCGGGGGGCTACACCTTC
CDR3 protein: CASSMGGGPAGGYTF

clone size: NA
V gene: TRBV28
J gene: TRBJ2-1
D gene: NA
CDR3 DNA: TGTGCCAGCAGTTTTGGGGGAACGAATGAGCAGTTCTTC
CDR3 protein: CASSFGGTNEQFF

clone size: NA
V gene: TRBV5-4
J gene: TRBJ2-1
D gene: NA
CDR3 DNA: TGTGCCAGCAGCTTTGGTCCTTGGGAAGCCTACAATGAGCAGTTCTTC
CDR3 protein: CASSFGPWEAYNEQFF

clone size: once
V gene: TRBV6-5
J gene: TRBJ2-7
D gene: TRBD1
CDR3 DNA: TGTGCCAGCAGTAGATCCGGGACAGGGGTTTTCGAGCAGTACTTC
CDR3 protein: CASSRSGTGVFEQYF

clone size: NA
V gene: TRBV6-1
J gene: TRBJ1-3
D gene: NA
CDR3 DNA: TGTGCCAGCAGCAATCAAGTCTCTGGAAACACCATATATTTT
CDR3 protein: CASSNQVSGNTIYF

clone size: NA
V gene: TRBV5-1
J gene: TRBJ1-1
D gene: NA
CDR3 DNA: TGCGCCAGCAGCCTCGGGACCGAGGGGAACACTGAAGCTTTCTTT
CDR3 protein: CASSLGTEGNTEAFF

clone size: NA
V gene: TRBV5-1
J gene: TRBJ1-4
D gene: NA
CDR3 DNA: TGCGCCAGCAGCTTGGTCTCAGGGTTGGGTGAAAAACTGTTTTTT
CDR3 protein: CASSLVSGLGEKLFF

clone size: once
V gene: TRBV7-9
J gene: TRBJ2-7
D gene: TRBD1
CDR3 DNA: TGTGCCAGCAGCCCAGGCCAGGGGGACTACGAGCAGTACTTC
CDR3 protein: CASSPGQGDYEQYF

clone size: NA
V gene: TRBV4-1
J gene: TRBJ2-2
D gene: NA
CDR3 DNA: TGCGCCAGCAGCCTATCGACGGGTTGGGGCGGCGGGGAGCTGTTTTTT
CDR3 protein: CASSLSTGWGGGELFF

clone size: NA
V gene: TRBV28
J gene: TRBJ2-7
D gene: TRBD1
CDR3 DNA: TGTGCCAGCAGTTTGGGGGGACAGGGCCTCTACGAGCAGTACTTC
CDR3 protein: CASSLGGQGLYEQYF

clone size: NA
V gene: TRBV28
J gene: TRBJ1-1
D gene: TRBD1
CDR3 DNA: TGTGCCAGCAGTCTTATGGCCGCAGGGGGGCGCACTGAAGCTTTCTTT
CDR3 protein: CASSLMAAGGRTEAFF

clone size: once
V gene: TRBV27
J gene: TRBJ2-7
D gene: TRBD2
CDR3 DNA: TGTGCCAGCAAAACTAGCGGGGGGGTGACCTACGAGCAGTACTTC
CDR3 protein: CASKTSGGVTYEQYF

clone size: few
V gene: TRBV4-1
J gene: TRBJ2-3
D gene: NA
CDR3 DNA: TGCGCCAGCAGCCCTGTTTTGTCCGGGGGAGATACGCAGTATTTT
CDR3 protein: CASSPVLSGGDTQYF

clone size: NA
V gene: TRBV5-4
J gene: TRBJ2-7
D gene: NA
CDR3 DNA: TGTGCCAGCAGCCCGCCGTGGCCGGGCGAGCAGTACTTC
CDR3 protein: CASSPPWPGEQYF

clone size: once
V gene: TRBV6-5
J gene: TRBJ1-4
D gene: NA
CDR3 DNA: TGTGCCAGCAGTCCGACCCGGAAGACAAATGAAAAACTGTTTTTT
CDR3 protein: CASSPTRKTNEKLFF

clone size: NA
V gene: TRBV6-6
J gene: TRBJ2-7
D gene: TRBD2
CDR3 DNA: TGTGCCAGCAGTTACGAACTAGCGGGAGAAGACTACGAGCAGTACTTC
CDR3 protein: CASSYELAGEDYEQYF

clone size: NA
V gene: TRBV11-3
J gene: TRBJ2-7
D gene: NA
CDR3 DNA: TGTGCCAGCAGCTTAGCGGGGGCAGGAAACGAGCAGTACTTC
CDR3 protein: CASSLAGAGNEQYF

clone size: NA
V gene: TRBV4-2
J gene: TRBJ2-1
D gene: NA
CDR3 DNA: TGTGCCAGCAGCCAAGATCCAGAAGCTCCCGCGTTCTTC
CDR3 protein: CASSQDPEAPAFF

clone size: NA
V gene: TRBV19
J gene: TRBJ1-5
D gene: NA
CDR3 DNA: TGTGCCAGTAGTATAGGGACAAGCCAAGGCAATCAGCCCCAGCATTTT
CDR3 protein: CASSIGTSQGNQPQHF

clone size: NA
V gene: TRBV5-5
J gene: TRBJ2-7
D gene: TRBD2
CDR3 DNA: TGTGCCAGCAGCTTCACGGGGGGTGCCTACGAGCAGTACTTC
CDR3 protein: CASSFTGGAYEQYF

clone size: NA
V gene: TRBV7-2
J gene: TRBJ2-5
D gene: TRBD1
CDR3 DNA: TGTGCCAGCAGCTTAGCAGGGATCGGGACAGGTCTTCAGACCCAGTACTTC
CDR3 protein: CASSLAGIGTGLQTQYF

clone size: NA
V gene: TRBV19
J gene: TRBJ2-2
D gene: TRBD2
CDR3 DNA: TGTGCCAGTAGTATATCAGCGGGGGGGCACACCGGGGAGCTGTTTTTT
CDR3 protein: CASSISAGGHTGELFF

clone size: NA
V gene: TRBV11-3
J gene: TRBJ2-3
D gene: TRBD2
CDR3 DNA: TGTGCCAGCAGCCCCCGGACTAGCGGGTTAGATACGCAGTATTTT
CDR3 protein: CASSPRTSGLDTQYF

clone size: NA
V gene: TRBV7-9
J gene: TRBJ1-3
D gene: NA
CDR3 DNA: TGTGCCAGCAGCTTTGGGCAGCTTGGAAACACCATATATTTT
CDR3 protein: CASSFGQLGNTIYF

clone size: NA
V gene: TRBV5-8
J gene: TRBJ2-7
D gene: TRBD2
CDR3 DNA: TGTGCCAGCAGGAGACTAGCGGGAGTGGAGGAGCAGTACTTC
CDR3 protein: CASRRLAGVEEQYF

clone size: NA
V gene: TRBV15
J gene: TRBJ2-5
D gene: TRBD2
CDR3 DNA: TGTGCCACCAGCAGAGGGGAGGGTGGGGAGACCCAGTACTTC
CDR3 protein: CATSRGEGGETQYF

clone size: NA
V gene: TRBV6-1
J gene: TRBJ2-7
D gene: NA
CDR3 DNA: TGTGCCAGCAGTCCCCAGGGCTACGAGCAGTACTTC
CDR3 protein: CASSPQGYEQYF

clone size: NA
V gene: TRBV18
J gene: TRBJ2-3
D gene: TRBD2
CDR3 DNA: TGTGCCAGCTCACCATTTGAAAGCGGGGGAACAGATACGCAGTATTTT
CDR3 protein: CASSPFESGGTDTQYF

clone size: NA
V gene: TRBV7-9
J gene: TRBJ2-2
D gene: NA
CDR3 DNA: TGTGCCAGCAGAGGACGTGGGCAGACGAACACCGGGGAGCTGTTTTTT
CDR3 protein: CASRGRGQTNTGELFF

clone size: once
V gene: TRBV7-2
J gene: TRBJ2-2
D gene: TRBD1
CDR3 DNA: TGTGCCAGCAGCCTCTTTTTCACAGGGGATACTCTCGGGGAGCTGTTTTTT
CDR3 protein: CASSLFFTGDTLGELFF

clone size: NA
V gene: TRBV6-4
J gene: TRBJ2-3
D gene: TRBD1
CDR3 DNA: TGTGCCAGCAGCCCCGACAGGGATGGGGCAGATACGCAGTATTTT
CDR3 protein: CASSPDRDGADTQYF

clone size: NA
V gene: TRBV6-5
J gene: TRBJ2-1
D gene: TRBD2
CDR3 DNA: TGTGCCAGCAGTTTAGCGGGGGCCAGGGGGAATGAGCAGTTCTTC
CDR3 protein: CASSLAGARGNEQFF

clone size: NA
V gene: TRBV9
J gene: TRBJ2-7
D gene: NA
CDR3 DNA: TGTGCCAGCAGCGTAGATAGGGTGGGTCACGAGCAGTACTTC
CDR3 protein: CASSVDRVGHEQYF